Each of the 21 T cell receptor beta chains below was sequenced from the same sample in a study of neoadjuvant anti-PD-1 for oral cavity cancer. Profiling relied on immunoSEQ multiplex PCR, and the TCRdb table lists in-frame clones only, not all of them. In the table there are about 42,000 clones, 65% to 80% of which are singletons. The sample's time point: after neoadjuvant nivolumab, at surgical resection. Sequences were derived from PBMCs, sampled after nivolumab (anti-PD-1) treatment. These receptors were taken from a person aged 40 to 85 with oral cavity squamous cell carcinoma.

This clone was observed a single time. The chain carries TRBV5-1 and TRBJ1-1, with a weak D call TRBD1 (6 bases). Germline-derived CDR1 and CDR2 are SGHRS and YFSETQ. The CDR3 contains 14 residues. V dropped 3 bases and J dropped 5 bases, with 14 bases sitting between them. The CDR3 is CASSSDSGRTEAFF. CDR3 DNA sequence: TGCGCCAGCAGCTCGGACAGCGGGAGGACTGAAGCTTTCTTT.

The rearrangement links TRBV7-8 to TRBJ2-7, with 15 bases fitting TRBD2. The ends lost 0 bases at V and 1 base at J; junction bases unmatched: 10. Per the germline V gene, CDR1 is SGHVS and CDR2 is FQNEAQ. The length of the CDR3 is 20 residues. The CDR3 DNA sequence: TGTGCCAGCAGCTTAGCGTGGACTAGCGGGGGGGATCCGCCTTCCTACGAGCAGTACTTC. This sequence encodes CASSLAWTSGGDPPSYEQYF.

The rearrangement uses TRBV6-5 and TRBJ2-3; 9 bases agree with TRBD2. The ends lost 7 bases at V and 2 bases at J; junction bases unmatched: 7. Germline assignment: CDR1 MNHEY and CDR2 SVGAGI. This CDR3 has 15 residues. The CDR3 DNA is TGTGCCAGCACCTTAGCGGGGGCCCTCACAGATACGCAGTATTTT. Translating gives CASTLAGALTDTQYF.

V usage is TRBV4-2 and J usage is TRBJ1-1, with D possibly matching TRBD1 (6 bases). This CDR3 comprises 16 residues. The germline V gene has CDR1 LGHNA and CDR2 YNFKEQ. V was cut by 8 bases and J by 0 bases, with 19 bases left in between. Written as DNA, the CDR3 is TGTGCCAGCGGACTCAGGGGCGCGGGGATGAACACTGAAGCTTTCTTT. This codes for CASGLRGAGMNTEAFF.

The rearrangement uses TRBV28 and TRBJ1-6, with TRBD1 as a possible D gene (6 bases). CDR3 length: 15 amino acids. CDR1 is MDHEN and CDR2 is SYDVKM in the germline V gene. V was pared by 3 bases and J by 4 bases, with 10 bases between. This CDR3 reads CASSLSDSYNSPLHF. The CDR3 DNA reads TGTGCCAGCAGTTTGTCGGACAGTTATAATTCACCCCTCCACTTT.

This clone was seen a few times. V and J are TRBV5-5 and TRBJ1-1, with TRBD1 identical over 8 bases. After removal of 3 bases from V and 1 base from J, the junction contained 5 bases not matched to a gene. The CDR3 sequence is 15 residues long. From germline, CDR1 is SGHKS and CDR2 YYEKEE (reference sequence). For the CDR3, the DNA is TGTGCCAGCAGCTCAATGACAGGGGAGAACACTGAAGCTTTCTTT. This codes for CASSSMTGENTEAFF. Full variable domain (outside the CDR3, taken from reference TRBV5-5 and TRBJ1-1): DAGVTQSPTHLIKTRGQQVTLRCSPISGHKSVSWYQQVLGQGPQFIFQYYEKEERGRGNFPDRFSARQFPNYSSELNVNALLLGDSALYLCASSSMTGENTEAFFGQGTRLTVV.

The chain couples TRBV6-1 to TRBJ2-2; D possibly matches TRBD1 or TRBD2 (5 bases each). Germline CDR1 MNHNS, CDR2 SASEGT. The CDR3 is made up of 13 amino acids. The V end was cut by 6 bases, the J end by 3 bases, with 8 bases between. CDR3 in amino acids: CASRGTYTGELFF. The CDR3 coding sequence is TGTGCCAGCAGAGGGACGTACACCGGGGAGCTGTTTTTT.

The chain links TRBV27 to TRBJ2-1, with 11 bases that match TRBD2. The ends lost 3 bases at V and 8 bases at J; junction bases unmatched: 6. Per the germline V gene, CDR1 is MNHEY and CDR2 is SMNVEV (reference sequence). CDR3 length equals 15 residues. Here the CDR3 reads CASSFSGGASDEQFF. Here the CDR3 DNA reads TGTGCCAGCAGTTTTAGCGGGGGGGCTAGTGATGAGCAGTTCTTC.

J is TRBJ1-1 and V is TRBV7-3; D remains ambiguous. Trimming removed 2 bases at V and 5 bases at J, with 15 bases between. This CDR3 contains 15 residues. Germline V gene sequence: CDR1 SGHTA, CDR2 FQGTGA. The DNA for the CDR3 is TGTGCCAGCAGCTTATCAAGTCGGTCGCAAACTGAAGCTTTCTTT. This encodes CASSLSSRSQTEAFF.

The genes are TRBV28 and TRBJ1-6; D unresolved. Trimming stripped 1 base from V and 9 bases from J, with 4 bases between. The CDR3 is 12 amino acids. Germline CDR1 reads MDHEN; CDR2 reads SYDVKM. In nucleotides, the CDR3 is TGTGCCAGCAGTTTATTTGGTTCACCCCTCCACTTT. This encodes CASSLFGSPLHF.

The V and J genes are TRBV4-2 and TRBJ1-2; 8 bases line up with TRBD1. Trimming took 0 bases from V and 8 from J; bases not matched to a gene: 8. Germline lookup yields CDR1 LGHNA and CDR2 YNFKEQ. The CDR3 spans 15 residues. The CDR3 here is CASSQDEQGVGGYTF. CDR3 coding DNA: TGTGCCAGCAGCCAAGATGAACAGGGGGTAGGAGGCTACACCTTC.

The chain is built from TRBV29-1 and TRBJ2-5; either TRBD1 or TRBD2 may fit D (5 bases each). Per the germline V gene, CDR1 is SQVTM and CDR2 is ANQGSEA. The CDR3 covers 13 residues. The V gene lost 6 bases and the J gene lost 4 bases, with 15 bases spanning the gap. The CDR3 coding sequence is TGCAGCGTAAGAGGGGCGGTATTAGAGACCCAGTACTTC. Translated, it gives CSVRGAVLETQYF.

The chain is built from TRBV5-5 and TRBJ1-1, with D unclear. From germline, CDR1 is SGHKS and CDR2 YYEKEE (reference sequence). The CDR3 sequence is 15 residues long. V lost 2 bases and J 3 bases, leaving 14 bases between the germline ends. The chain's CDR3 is CASSLAPGVYTEAFF. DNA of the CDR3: TGTGCCAGCAGCTTAGCCCCGGGCGTTTACACTGAAGCTTTCTTT.

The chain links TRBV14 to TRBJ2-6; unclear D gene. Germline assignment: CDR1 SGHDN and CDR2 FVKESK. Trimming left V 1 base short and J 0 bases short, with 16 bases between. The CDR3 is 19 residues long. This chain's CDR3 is CASSQVASTLSSGANVLTF. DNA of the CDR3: TGTGCCAGCAGCCAAGTCGCATCCACCTTAAGCTCTGGGGCCAACGTCCTGACTTTC.

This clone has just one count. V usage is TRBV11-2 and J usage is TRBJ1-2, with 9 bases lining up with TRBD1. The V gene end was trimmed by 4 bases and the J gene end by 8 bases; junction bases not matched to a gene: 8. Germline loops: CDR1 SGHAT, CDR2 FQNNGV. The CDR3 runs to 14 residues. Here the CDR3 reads CASSSTGGGKGYTF. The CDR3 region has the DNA TGTGCCAGCAGCTCCACAGGGGGCGGTAAGGGCTACACCTTC. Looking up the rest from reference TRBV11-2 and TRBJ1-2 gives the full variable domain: EAGVAQSPRYKIIEKRQSVAFWCNPISGHATLYWYQQILGQGPKLLIQFQNNGVVDDSQLPKDRFSAERLKGVDSTLKIQPAKLEDSAVYLCASSSTGGGKGYTFGSGTRLTVV.

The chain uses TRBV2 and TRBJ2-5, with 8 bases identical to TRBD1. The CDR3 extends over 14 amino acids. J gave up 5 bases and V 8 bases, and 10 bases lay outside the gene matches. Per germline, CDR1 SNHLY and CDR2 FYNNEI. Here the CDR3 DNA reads TGTGCCAGCCTACTCGACAGGGGTTACGAGACCCAGTACTTC. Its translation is CASLLDRGYETQYF.

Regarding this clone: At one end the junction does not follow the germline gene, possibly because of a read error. CDR3: CASSLYRTEPPVF. CDR3 nucleotides: TGTGCCAGCAGCTTATATCGAACAGAGCCTCCAGTCTTT. The rearrangement uses TRBV7-2 and TRBJ1-1; D call uncertain. The CDR3 loop spans 13 amino acids. Germline CDR1 reads SGHTA; CDR2 reads FQGNSA. Based on the CDR3 plus reference TRBV7-2 and TRBJ1-1, the full variable domain is GAGVSQSPSNKVTEKGKDVELRCDPISGHTALYWYRQSLGQGLEFLIYFQGNSAPDKSGLPSDRFSAERTGGSVSTLTIQRTQQEDSAVYLCASSLYRTEPPVFGQGTRLTVV.

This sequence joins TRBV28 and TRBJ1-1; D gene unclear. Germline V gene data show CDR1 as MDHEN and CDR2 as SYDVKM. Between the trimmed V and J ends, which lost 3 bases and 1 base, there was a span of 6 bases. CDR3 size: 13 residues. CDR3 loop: CASSFTENTEAFF. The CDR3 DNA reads TGTGCCAGCAGTTTCACGGAGAACACTGAAGCTTTCTTT.

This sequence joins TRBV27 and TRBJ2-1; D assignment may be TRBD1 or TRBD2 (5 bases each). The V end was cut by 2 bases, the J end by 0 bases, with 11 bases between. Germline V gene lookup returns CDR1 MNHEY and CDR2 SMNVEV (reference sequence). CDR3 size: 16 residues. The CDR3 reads CASSLKGPTSYNEQFF. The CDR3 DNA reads TGTGCCAGCAGTTTAAAGGGACCGACCTCCTACAATGAGCAGTTCTTC.

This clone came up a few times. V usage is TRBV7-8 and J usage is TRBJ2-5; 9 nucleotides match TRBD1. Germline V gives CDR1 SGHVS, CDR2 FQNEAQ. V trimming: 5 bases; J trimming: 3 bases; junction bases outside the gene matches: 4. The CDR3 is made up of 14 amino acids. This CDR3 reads CASSRGTGKETQYF. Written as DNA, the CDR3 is TGTGCCAGCAGCCGAGGGACAGGGAAAGAGACCCAGTACTTC.

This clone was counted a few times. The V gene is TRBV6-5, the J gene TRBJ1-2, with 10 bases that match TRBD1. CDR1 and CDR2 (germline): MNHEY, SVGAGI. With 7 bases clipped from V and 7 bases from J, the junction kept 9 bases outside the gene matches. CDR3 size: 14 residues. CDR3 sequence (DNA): TGTGCCAGCATACGACAGGGGGCGACTAGTGGCTACACCTTC. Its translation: CASIRQGATSGYTF.